These 31 T cell receptor beta chains were sequenced from one sample in a study of T-cell memory formation after mild COVID-19. TCRdb fed the 5' RACE reads into MiXCR, producing one record per CDR3 protein. The table lists some 340,000 distinct CDR3 sequences, around 13% of them singletons. Sequenced material: PBMCs or a T cell subset sorted from them (not recorded which). The source of these receptors is a man between 18 and 29 years old who had mild COVID-19 (a few samples of this study predate the infection). Cell type and time point are not known.

J is TRBJ1-5 and V is TRBV7-2; TRBD1 aligns across 12 bases. V trimming: 4 bases; J trimming: 5 bases; junction bases outside the gene matches: 12. Germline V lookup: CDR1 SGHTA, CDR2 FQGNSA. CDR3 length equals 18 residues. The CDR3 region is CASSSPRSGTGGDQPQHF. The CDR3 DNA follows: TGTGCCAGCAGCTCCCCCCGGTCCGGGACAGGGGGCGATCAGCCCCAGCATTTT.

The gene calls are TRBV15 and TRBJ2-3, with 11 bases lining up with TRBD2. Trimming at V came to 1 base and at J to 5 bases, leaving 5 bases not matched to a gene. The germline V gene encodes CDR1 LNHNV and CDR2 YYDKDF (reference sequence). This CDR3 is built from 16 residues. The CDR3 spells CATSRALAGGVDTQYF. Written as DNA, the CDR3 is TGTGCCACCAGCAGAGCCCTAGCGGGGGGAGTAGATACGCAGTATTTT.

V gene TRBV28 combines with J gene TRBJ1-5; the D gene is possibly TRBD1 (6 bases). The CDR3 extends over 15 amino acids. The germline V and J ends were trimmed by 3 bases and 3 bases, with 12 bases remaining between them. The germline CDR1 and CDR2 sequences are MDHEN and SYDVKM. Here the CDR3 reads CASSFRGRPNQPQHF. In DNA form, the CDR3 reads TGTGCCAGCAGTTTCCGGGGGCGCCCCAATCAGCCCCAGCATTTT.

This clonotype has a count of ten or more. The chain carries TRBV12-3 or TRBV12-4 and TRBJ2-1; 9 bases map to TRBD1. Losses at the gene ends were 5 bases for V and 10 bases for J; bases not matched to a gene: 3. This CDR3 has 12 residues. The CDR3 here is CASSPGQGEQFF. As DNA, the CDR3 is TGTGCCAGCAGTCCGGGACAGGGAGAGCAGTTCTTC.

This clonotype was counted ten times or more. V is TRBV4-2 and J is TRBJ2-5, with TRBD2 identical over 7 bases. Germline CDR1 LGHNA, CDR2 YNFKEQ. Losses at the gene ends were 1 base for V and 0 bases for J; bases not matched to a gene: 5. This CDR3 has 16 amino acids. This CDR3 is CASSQAGGKNQETQYF. CDR3 DNA sequence: TGTGCCAGCAGCCAAGCCGGGGGGAAAAACCAAGAGACCCAGTACTTC.

This clonotype was recorded a few times. This sequence joins TRBV18 and TRBJ2-7; D could derive from TRBD1 or TRBD2 (6 bases each). Between the trimmed V and J ends, which lost 6 bases and 3 bases, there was a span of 24 bases. The CDR3 is 17 amino acids. CDR1 and CDR2 from the germline V gene are KGHSH and LQKENI. CDR3 sequence: CASSPPSGVAASYEQYF. CDR3 coding DNA: TGTGCCAGCTCTCCCCCCTCAGGGGTAGCGGCGAGCTACGAGCAGTACTTC.

The DNA of the CDR3 is TGTGCCAGCACCCTCGACAGGGTAGGCAATCAGCCCCAGCATTTT. Its protein is CASTLDRVGNQPQHF. The chain is built from TRBV6-2 or TRBV6-3 and TRBJ1-5, with 7 bases fitting TRBD1. CDR1 and CDR2 (germline): MNHEY, SVGEGT. There are 15 residues in the CDR3. V was clipped by 7 bases and J by 2 bases; unmatched bases: 8.

This clonotype was picked up many times. The gene calls are TRBV20-1 and TRBJ2-1; TRBD2 might be the D (6 bases). V lost 0 bases and J 2 bases, leaving 11 bases between the germline ends. In germline, CDR1 is DFQATT, CDR2 SNEGSKA (reference sequence). The CDR3 covers 15 residues. The CDR3 region is CSARDSAGPYNEQFF. CDR3 bases: TGCAGTGCTAGAGATTCGGCGGGGCCCTACAATGAGCAGTTCTTC.

The chain couples TRBV12-3 or TRBV12-4 to TRBJ2-7, with 7 bases that match TRBD2. This CDR3 spans 14 amino acids. Unmatched junction bases numbered 2, after V lost 2 bases and J lost 1 base. This CDR3 reads CASSLISGSYEQYF. The CDR3, as DNA: TGTGCCAGCAGTTTAATTAGCGGGTCCTACGAGCAGTACTTC.

This clonotype was observed a handful of times. The chain carries TRBV12-3 or TRBV12-4 and TRBJ2-7; D may be TRBD1 (5 bases). The CDR3 extends over 13 amino acids. The V gene lost 7 bases and the J gene lost 3 bases, with 13 bases spanning the gap. This CDR3 is CASTLSRVYEQYF. CDR3 nucleotide sequence: TGTGCCAGCACCCTCTCCAGGGTCTACGAGCAGTACTTC.

The chain combines TRBV6-5 with TRBJ1-4; no reliable D call. The germline V and J ends were trimmed by 2 bases and 2 bases, with 6 bases remaining between them. The CDR3 contains 14 residues. The germline CDR1 and CDR2 sequences are MNHEY and SVGAGI. The CDR3 sequence is CASSYGRTNEKLFF. As DNA, the CDR3 is TGTGCCAGCAGTTACGGTCGGACTAATGAAAAACTGTTTTTT.

This clonotype was detected once. CDR3 sequence: CASSPEGEHTEAFF. The CDR3 DNA reads TGTGCCAGCAGCCCAGAGGGTGAGCACACTGAAGCTTTCTTT. The chain is built from TRBV7-6 and TRBJ1-1; D gene uncertain. CDR1 is SGHVS and CDR2 is FNYEAQ in the germline V gene. The germline V and J ends were trimmed by 5 bases and 3 bases, with 13 bases remaining between them. The length of the CDR3 is 14 residues.

The CDR3 sequence is CASTRQSNQPQHF. The CDR3 DNA is TGTGCCAGCACTCGACAGAGCAATCAGCCCCAGCATTTT. The chain has TRBV12-3 or TRBV12-4 and TRBJ1-5; D possibly corresponds to TRBD1 (5 bases). There are 13 residues in the CDR3. Trimming took off 7 bases at V and 1 base at J, with 8 bases between the two ends.

The chain combines TRBV7-2 with TRBJ1-4; perhaps TRBD1 as D (5 bases). V was trimmed by 5 bases and J by 8 bases, leaving 15 bases between them. CDR1 is SGHTA, CDR2 FQGNSA, per germline. The CDR3 sequence is 14 residues long. DNA for the CDR3: TGTGCCAGCAGCCAGGGCTGGGCGGCCGAAAAACTGTTTTTT. It codes for CASSQGWAAEKLFF.

This clonotype was observed a handful of times. The rearrangement joins TRBV11-1 to TRBJ2-1; tentatively, D is TRBD1 (6 bases). The CDR3 extends over 15 amino acids. V was cut by 5 bases and J by 6 bases, with 17 bases left in between. Germline V lookup: CDR1 SGHAT, CDR2 FQDESV (reference sequence). CDR3 DNA sequence: TGTGCCAGCAGCACTATGGGACACGGTTCCAATGAGCAGTTCTTC. Protein product: CASSTMGHGSNEQFF.

The chain links TRBV13 to TRBJ2-3, with a possible D match to TRBD2 (6 bases). The CDR3 sequence is 16 residues long. The V end was cut by 3 bases, the J end by 2 bases, with 15 bases between. The germline gives CDR1 PRHDT, CDR2 FYEKMQ (reference sequence). The CDR3: CASSFSRGSFTDTQYF. The CDR3 DNA follows: TGTGCCAGCAGCTTTAGCCGGGGGTCTTTCACAGATACGCAGTATTTT.

V gene TRBV2 combines with J gene TRBJ1-1; D remains unclear. The CDR3 loop spans 13 amino acids. Germline V lookup: CDR1 SNHLY, CDR2 FYNNEI. V lost 3 bases to trimming and J lost 5 bases, with 10 bases between them. The CDR3, as DNA: TGTGCCAGCAGTGAGCGGCAGTCAACTGAAGCTTTCTTT. This encodes CASSERQSTEAFF.

This clonotype turned up a few times. The chain joins TRBV28 to TRBJ2-7; D is unresolved. The CDR3 totals 13 residues. V dropped 5 bases and J dropped 2 bases, with 10 bases sitting between them. Germline loops: CDR1 MDHEN, CDR2 SYDVKM. CDR3 sequence: CASSMSGTYEQYV. The CDR3 bases are TGTGCCAGCAGTATGTCTGGGACCTACGAGCAGTACGTC.

The chain is built from TRBV7-9 and TRBJ1-2; TRBD1 might be the D (6 bases). With 4 bases removed from V and 5 bases from J, the gap between germline ends came to 20 bases. Germline assignment: CDR1 SEHNR and CDR2 FQNEAQ (reference sequence). The CDR3 runs 16 residues. The CDR3 is CASSSDSTILKYGYTF. The CDR3 DNA sequence: TGTGCCAGCAGCTCGGACAGCACAATTCTCAAGTATGGCTACACCTTC.

Many counts were recorded for this clonotype. The chain joins TRBV20-1 to TRBJ1-2; weak D call: TRBD1 (5 bases). Germline CDR1 and CDR2: DFQATT and SNEGSKA (reference sequence). The length of the CDR3 is 12 residues. Trimming removed 6 bases at V and 2 bases at J, with 10 bases between. CDR3 residues: CSAQQENYGYTF. The CDR3 nucleotides are TGCAGTGCGCAACAGGAGAACTATGGCTACACCTTC.

The chain joins TRBV7-9 to TRBJ2-5, with D possibly matching TRBD2 (5 bases). Germline CDR1 SEHNR, CDR2 FQNEAQ (reference sequence). V dropped 2 bases and J dropped 5 bases, with 15 bases sitting between them. The length of the CDR3 is 15 residues. CDR3 coding DNA: TGTGCCAGCAGCTTACGGGGTAACTCGGGGGAGACCCAGTACTTC. Its protein product is CASSLRGNSGETQYF. The full variable domain, rest sourced from reference TRBV7-9 and TRBJ2-5, is DTGVSQNPRHKITKRGQNVTFRCDPISEHNRLYWYRQTLGQGPEFLTYFQNEAQLEKSRLLSDRFSAERPKGSFSTLEIQRTEQGDSAMYLCASSLRGNSGETQYFGPGTRLLVL.

The rearrangement uses TRBV29-1 and TRBJ2-4; no firm D call. This CDR3 has 10 residues. The germline V gene encodes CDR1 SQVTM and CDR2 ANQGSEA. V was clipped by 7 bases and J by 5 bases, with 6 bases between them. The DNA of the CDR3 is TGCAGCGGCGTTCAAAACATTCAGTACTTC. It yields the protein CSGVQNIQYF. Full variable domain (missing parts from reference TRBV29-1 and TRBJ2-4): SAVISQKPSRDICQRGTSLTIQCQVDSQVTMMFWYRQQPGQSLTLIATANQGSEATYESGFVIDKFPISRPNLTFSTLTVSNMSPEDSSIYLCSGVQNIQYFGAGTRLSVL.

This clonotype occurred a few times. This sequence joins TRBV6-6 and TRBJ2-7, with D hard to call. V gave up 4 bases and J gave up 3 bases, with 7 bases separating them. Looked up from germline, CDR1 is MNHNY and CDR2 is SVGAGI (reference sequence). This CDR3 has 12 amino acids. This CDR3 is CASSSVGYEQYV. Here the CDR3 DNA reads TGTGCCAGCAGTTCCGTCGGCTACGAGCAGTACGTC.

The chain joins TRBV5-1 to TRBJ2-3; no firm D call. The CDR3 length is 11 residues. Deletions cut 0 bases from V and 11 bases from J, with 7 bases between. Germline V gene lookup returns CDR1 SGHRS and CDR2 YFSETQ. CDR3 sequence: CASSLEWEQYF. The CDR3 nucleotides read TGCGCCAGCAGCTTGGAGTGGGAGCAGTATTTT.

The CDR3 region has the DNA TGTGCCAGCAGGATGGCAGGGCCAGAGACCCAGTACTTC. Its translation is CASRMAGPETQYF. The gene calls are TRBV7-2 and TRBJ2-5; tentatively, D is TRBD1 (5 bases). The germline V gene has CDR1 SGHTA and CDR2 FQGNSA. The ends were cut back, 6 bases at V and 4 bases at J, with 12 bases in the middle. The CDR3 is 13 residues long.

The J gene is TRBJ1-2, the V gene TRBV7-2; 9 bases are shared with TRBD1. CDR1 and CDR2 from the germline V gene are SGHTA and FQGNSA. V trimming: 4 bases; J trimming: 6 bases; junction bases outside the gene matches: 3. The CDR3 is made up of 13 amino acids. The CDR3 nucleotides are TGTGCCAGCAGCTCCTGGACAGGGGATGGCTACACCTTC. Its protein is CASSSWTGDGYTF.

The chain joins TRBV6-2 or TRBV6-3 to TRBJ2-5; 8 bases fit TRBD1. V dropped 6 bases and J dropped 5; count of bases not matched to a gene: 11. This CDR3 region has 15 residues. From germline, CDR1 is MNHEY and CDR2 SVGEGT. CDR3 DNA: TGTGCCAGCAGGAAAGACAGGGGTAATAGGGAGACCCAGTACTTC. Translated: CASRKDRGNRETQYF.

V gene TRBV7-8 combines with J gene TRBJ2-3, with D possibly being TRBD1 or TRBD2 (6 bases each). Between the trimmed V and J ends, which lost 5 bases and 4 bases, there was a span of 13 bases. The CDR3 contains 14 residues. CDR1 SGHVS and CDR2 FQNEAQ come from the germline V gene. In DNA, the CDR3 is TGTGCCAGCAGCCAAAACGGGGGCCCAGATACGCAGTATTTT. The encoded protein is CASSQNGGPDTQYF.

This clonotype was picked up a small number of times. The chain carries TRBV5-1 and TRBJ1-2; D remains unclear. This CDR3 is 13 amino acids long. Germline CDR1 SGHRS, CDR2 YFSETQ. Deletions cut 3 bases from V and 6 bases from J, with 12 bases between. The CDR3, as DNA: TGCGCCAGCAGCTCGCCGGCGGAAGATGGCTACACCTTC. It translates to CASSSPAEDGYTF.

This clonotype was detected a few times. The V gene is TRBV29-1, the J gene TRBJ2-2, with TRBD2 matching 8 bases. The germline V gene has CDR1 SQVTM and CDR2 ANQGSEA. The CDR3 has 16 amino acids. V gave up 1 base and J gave up 5 bases; unmatched junction bases: 9. The CDR3 DNA follows: TGCAGCGTTGAAGGGGGCGCGGGAGGTTCAACCGGGGAGCTGTTTTTT. Translation: CSVEGGAGGSTGELFF.

This clonotype was seen more than once but under ten times. The chain links TRBV11-2 to TRBJ1-2; TRBD1 might be the D (6 bases). The CDR3 is 14 residues long. The germline gives CDR1 SGHAT, CDR2 FQNNGV. V gave up 3 bases and J gave up 5 bases, with 13 bases separating them. The CDR3 protein is CASSLVGGVYGYTF. The DNA for the CDR3 is TGTGCCAGCAGCTTGGTCGGGGGCGTGTATGGCTACACCTTC.